One and the same sample provided the 26 T cell receptor beta chains below, sequenced in a study of blood T cell repertoires in COVID-19. Sequencing was performed with immunoSEQ multiplex PCR; in TCRdb, only in-frame clones are kept and a portion is missing. The sample yields about 210,000 clones, around 86% seen once. The source material was PBMCs or T cells enriched from blood (not recorded which). Every receptor here comes from a woman aged 45-65 years with acute COVID-19.

The chain couples TRBV7-9 to TRBJ1-4; the match to TRBD1 covers 9 bases. CDR3 length equals 17 residues. V lost 5 bases and J lost 7; bases outside the gene matches: 14. Germline V lookup: CDR1 SEHNR, CDR2 FQNEAQ (reference sequence). The CDR3 spells CASSRPGTGIGAEKLFF. In DNA, the CDR3 is TGTGCCAGCAGCCGACCGGGGACAGGGATAGGGGCTGAAAAACTGTTTTTT.

This sequence joins TRBV19 and TRBJ2-5; 7 bases agree with TRBD2. The germline V gene has CDR1 LNHDA and CDR2 SQIVND (reference sequence). The CDR3 contains 14 residues. Trimming removed 5 bases from V and 5 bases from J; junction bases left unmatched: 8. The CDR3, as DNA: TGTGCCAGTAGTTTATTGGGGGGAGGGGAGACCCAGTACTTC. Residues: CASSLLGGGETQYF.

This clone was seen just once. V is TRBV29-1 and J is TRBJ2-1; weak D call: TRBD1 (6 bases). Germline CDR1 and CDR2: SQVTM and ANQGSEA. There are 16 residues in the CDR3. With 1 base removed from V and 0 bases from J, the gap between germline ends came to 13 bases. CDR3 sequence reads: CSVEVDRPSSYNEQFF. Written as DNA, the CDR3 is TGCAGCGTTGAAGTTGACAGGCCTAGCTCCTACAATGAGCAGTTCTTC.

The chain couples TRBV4-3 to TRBJ2-7; TRBD2 agrees at 10 bases. The CDR3 runs to 16 residues. Per germline, CDR1 LGHNA and CDR2 YSLEER. V lost 2 bases and J lost 0; bases outside the gene matches: 4. This CDR3 reads CASSQRLAGASYEQYF. Here the CDR3 DNA reads TGCGCCAGCAGCCAAAGGCTAGCGGGGGCCTCCTACGAGCAGTACTTC.

This chain links TRBV6-6 with TRBJ1-2, with TRBD1 as a possible D gene (6 bases). The CDR3 has 15 amino acids. Looked up from germline, CDR1 is MNHNY and CDR2 is SVGAGI (reference sequence). Trimming took 5 bases from V and 1 from J, leaving 14 bases between them. The DNA of the CDR3 is TGTGCCAGCAGTCGCGGGGACACTAGTAACTATGGCTACACCTTC. Its translation is CASSRGDTSNYGYTF.

This chain uses TRBV30 with TRBJ1-2; no firm D call. CDR3 size: 12 residues. Germline CDR1 GTSNPN, CDR2 SVGIG (reference sequence). V gave up 7 bases and J gave up 8 bases, with 17 bases separating them. The CDR3 coding sequence is TGTGCCTCCGCCCCGGCAGGTCCGGGCTACACCTTC. Translation gives CASAPAGPGYTF.

This clone has only one observation. V gene TRBV5-8 combines with J gene TRBJ1-6; D may be TRBD1 (6 bases). Trimming cost V 9 bases and J 14 bases, with 21 bases left between them. The germline V gene encodes CDR1 SGHTS and CDR2 YDEGEE. The CDR3 sequence is 13 residues long. The CDR3 nucleotides are TGTGCCACCCCACGGGGGGGGCGGGTCACCCTCCACTTT. Translation gives CATPRGGRVTLHF.

This rearrangement joins TRBV7-8 to TRBJ2-7; TRBD1 might be the D (6 bases). The V gene's germline CDR1 is SGHVS and CDR2 FQNEAQ. Between the trimmed V and J ends, which lost 0 bases and 6 bases, there was a span of 6 bases. This CDR3 contains 12 residues. The CDR3 region is CASSLAGAEQYF. The CDR3 region has the DNA TGTGCCAGCAGCTTAGCGGGGGCCGAGCAGTACTTC.

J is TRBJ2-7 and V is TRBV7-6, with TRBD1 as a possible D gene (5 bases). The V and J ends lost 0 bases and 6 bases respectively, with 15 bases between them. The CDR3 length is 15 residues. The germline gives CDR1 SGHVS, CDR2 FNYEAQ. CDR3 protein: CASSLAPTQGAEQYF. CDR3 nucleotide sequence: TGTGCCAGCAGCTTAGCTCCCACTCAAGGGGCCGAGCAGTACTTC.

V and J are TRBV24-1 and TRBJ1-5; possibly TRBD1 for D (6 bases). Germline values: CDR1 KGHDR, CDR2 SFDVKD. The CDR3 has 14 amino acids. Trimming removed 6 bases at V and 0 bases at J, with 8 bases between. CDR3 DNA sequence: TGTGCCACCAGTAGAGGGGGTAGCAATCAGCCCCAGCATTTT. Translated, it gives CATSRGGSNQPQHF.

V and J are TRBV19 and TRBJ2-7; 9 bases map to TRBD1. CDR1 is LNHDA, CDR2 SQIVND, per germline (reference sequence). V lost 4 bases to trimming and J lost 2 bases; unmatched junction nucleotides: 3. The CDR3 length is 14 residues. Written as DNA, the CDR3 is TGTGCCAGTAGTAGACAGGGGGGACCCTACGAGCAGTACTTC. Its protein product is CASSRQGGPYEQYF.

The CDR3 reads CASSLFGRTSGNTGELFF. The DNA for the CDR3 is TGTGCCAGCAGCTTATTCGGGAGGACTAGCGGAAACACCGGGGAGCTGTTTTTT. J is TRBJ2-2 and V is TRBV7-2; the match to TRBD2 covers 10 bases. This CDR3 comprises 18 residues. Losses at the gene ends were 2 bases for V and 2 bases for J; bases not matched to a gene: 8. The germline V gene encodes CDR1 SGHTA and CDR2 FQGNSA.

This chain joins TRBV9 and TRBJ2-7; 12 bases align to TRBD2. The ends lost 3 bases at V and 7 bases at J; junction bases unmatched: 11. This CDR3 spans 16 amino acids. Germline-derived CDR1 and CDR2 are SGDLS and YYNGEE. Written as DNA, the CDR3 is TGTGCCAGCAGCGCCCGACTAGCGGGGGCCCGGTGGGAGCAGTACTTC. It encodes CASSARLAGARWEQYF.

CDR3 residues: CASSPQDRGSTLHF. CDR3 in DNA: TGTGCCAGCAGCCCCCAGGACAGGGGGTCGACCCTCCACTTT. The chain recombines TRBV6-5 with TRBJ1-6, with TRBD1 matching 10 bases. Germline CDR1 reads MNHEY; CDR2 reads SVGAGI. The CDR3 contains 14 residues. The V segment lost 6 bases and the J segment 14 bases; nucleotides outside the gene matches: 10.

The chain has TRBV29-1 and TRBJ2-2; 10 bases are a match to TRBD2. Trimming took 7 bases from V and 5 from J; bases not matched to a gene: 7. The CDR3 is 14 residues long. Germline CDR1 is SQVTM and CDR2 is ANQGSEA. For the CDR3, the DNA is TGCAGCGCAAGACTAGCGGGTGAAACCGGGGAGCTGTTTTTT. Encoded protein: CSARLAGETGELFF.

J is TRBJ2-7 and V is TRBV28, with TRBD1 identical over 10 bases. The CDR3 has 12 amino acids. Germline CDR1 and CDR2: MDHEN and SYDVKM. The CDR3 region is CAYGTGAHEQYF. DNA for the CDR3: TGTGCGTACGGGACAGGGGCCCACGAGCAGTACTTC.

The V gene is TRBV6-2 or TRBV6-3, the J gene TRBJ2-7; D possibly corresponds to TRBD1 (6 bases). Per germline, CDR1 MNHEY and CDR2 SVGEGT. The CDR3 length is 15 residues. The V and J ends lost 2 bases and 6 bases respectively, with 17 bases between them. CDR3 nucleotides: TGTGCCAGCAGTTACCCCTTACCGACAGGAGGCGAGCAGTACTTC. This gives the protein CASSYPLPTGGEQYF.

The chain is built from TRBV6-2 or TRBV6-3 and TRBJ2-2; D call uncertain. V was pared by 3 bases and J by 3 bases, with 5 bases between. The CDR3 contains 13 residues. The germline V gene has CDR1 MNHEY and CDR2 SVGEGT. Here the CDR3 DNA reads TGTGCCAGCAGTTATCGGTACACCGGGGAGCTGTTTTTT. Translation gives CASSYRYTGELFF.

The CDR3 here is CASSRTGTVSSYEQYF. In nucleotides, the CDR3 is TGTGCCAGCTCAAGAACCGGGACAGTATCCTCCTACGAGCAGTACTTC. This chain joins TRBV18 and TRBJ2-7; 7 positions agree with TRBD1. CDR3 length: 16 residues. Germline trimming cut 5 bases from V and 0 bases from J; bases unmatched to any gene: 10. Looked up from germline, CDR1 is KGHSH and CDR2 is LQKENI.

V is TRBV19 and J is TRBJ2-7; 9 bases line up with TRBD2. Germline CDR1 is LNHDA and CDR2 is SQIVND (reference sequence). This CDR3 is 15 amino acids long. The V and J ends lost 4 bases and 3 bases, in that order; junction bases with no gene match: 7. As DNA, the CDR3 is TGTGCCAGTAGTACCACCGGGACTAGCAACTACGAGCAGTACTTC. It is translated as CASSTTGTSNYEQYF. Looking up the rest from reference TRBV19 and TRBJ2-7 gives the full variable domain: DGGITQSPKYLFRKEGQNVTLSCEQNLNHDAMYWYRQDPGQGLRLIYYSQIVNDFQKGDIAEGYSVSREKKESFPLTVTSAQKNPTAFYLCASSTTGTSNYEQYFGPGTRLTVT.

The chain carries TRBV18 and TRBJ1-5, with TRBD1 matching 9 bases. The V gene end was trimmed by 1 base and the J gene end by 9 bases; junction bases not matched to a gene: 4. Germline V gene data show CDR1 as KGHSH and CDR2 as LQKENI. The length of the CDR3 is 14 residues. The CDR3 DNA follows: TGTGCCAGCTCACCACAGGGACAGGGCGTGCCCCAGCATTTT. Its translation: CASSPQGQGVPQHF.

The rearrangement uses TRBV9 and TRBJ2-2, with D hard to call. The CDR3 contains 13 residues. Per germline, CDR1 SGDLS and CDR2 YYNGEE. Trimming removed 2 bases from V and 5 bases from J, with 7 bases in between. CDR3 sequence reads: CASSVLGTGELFF. CDR3 bases: TGTGCCAGCAGCGTTCTAGGAACCGGGGAGCTGTTTTTT.

The chain is built from TRBV19 and TRBJ2-1; TRBD2 matches 10 bases. The V gene end was trimmed by 2 bases and the J gene end by 3 bases; junction bases not matched to a gene: 4. The CDR3 covers 16 residues. Looked up from germline, CDR1 is LNHDA and CDR2 is SQIVND (reference sequence). CDR3 nucleotides: TGTGCCAGTAGTATATCGCGGACTAGCGGCTACAATGAGCAGTTCTTC. Translation gives CASSISRTSGYNEQFF.

The chain employs TRBV5-1 and TRBJ2-1; 8 positions match TRBD1. With V trimmed by 3 bases and J by 4 bases, 3 bases remained unmatched. CDR1 SGHRS and CDR2 YFSETQ come from the germline V gene. The CDR3 runs to 14 residues. The CDR3 DNA is TGCGCCAGCAGCTCCGGGACAGGTTACAATGAGCAGTTCTTC. This translates into CASSSGTGYNEQFF.

V usage is TRBV15 and J usage is TRBJ1-5, with no clear D. The CDR3 runs 12 residues. The germline V gene has CDR1 LNHNV and CDR2 YYDKDF (reference sequence). Trimming took off 10 bases at V and 0 bases at J, with 7 bases between the two ends. CDR3 amino acids: CARAYSNQPQHF. CDR3 DNA sequence: TGTGCCAGAGCGTATAGCAATCAGCCCCAGCATTTT.

The chain has TRBV6-5 and TRBJ2-2; no definite D call. This CDR3 has 13 amino acids. Germline CDR1 and CDR2: MNHEY and SVGAGI. Trimming left V 6 bases short and J 2 bases short, with 7 bases between. CDR3 sequence reads: CASRNGNTGELFF. The CDR3 nucleotides are TGTGCCAGCAGGAATGGCAACACCGGGGAGCTGTTTTTT.